Included here is one T cell receptor beta chain sequence, with context. This sample stems from a study of blood T cell repertoires in COVID-19. Study-level information: Collection of acute and convalescent COVID-19 samples took place in the United States, Italy and Spain. Nucleic acid was either cDNA or gDNA, and it came from T cells, B-cell-depleted T cells, or PBMCs.

Authors' data handling: Nucleated cell counts were estimated from reference gene primer amplification. Generated by immunoSEQ multiplex PCR, the TCRdb table keeps only in-frame clones and is missing some. The DNA gave D and trimming, while V, J and clone size come from that table. The sample lists roughly 100,000 clones; around 90% were seen once. V lost 3 bases, J lost 0 bases, and 4 bases stayed unmatched. CDR3 length: 15 residues. From germline, CDR1 is KGHDR and CDR2 SFDVKD. The sequencing sample was made of peripheral blood. This chain links TRBV24-1 with TRBJ2-7; 7 nucleotides align to TRBD1. The clonotype comes from a woman aged 55-70 years with acute or convalescent COVID-19. CDR3 region: CATSDPRDSSYEQYF. CDR3 nucleotide sequence: TGTGCCACCAGTGATCCTCGGGACAGCTCCTACGAGCAGTACTTC.